Listed here are 30 T cell receptor beta chains from one sample, sequenced in a study of blood T cell repertoires in COVID-19. Only in-frame clones appear in the TCRdb table, and some are missing; sequencing was by immunoSEQ multiplex PCR. The sample holds about 69,000 clones; about nine tenths are singletons and the top ten take around 5%. Source material: peripheral blood. Receptor source: a woman in her late teens or twenties with acute or convalescent COVID-19.

The chain carries TRBV3-1 (or the pseudogene TRBV3-2) and TRBJ2-2, with a weak D call TRBD2 (5 bases). The V end lost 1 base, the J end lost 5 bases, and 5 bases lay between the germline ends. The V gene's germline CDR1 is LGHDT and CDR2 YNNKEL (reference sequence). This CDR3 contains 13 residues. CDR3 sequence: CASSQGLTGELFF. The CDR3 bases are TGTGCCAGCAGCCAAGGACTAACCGGGGAGCTGTTTTTT.

V and J are TRBV4-2 and TRBJ2-5; TRBD1 agrees at 9 bases. Germline V gene lookup returns CDR1 LGHNA and CDR2 YNFKEQ. The CDR3 is made up of 15 amino acids. Trimming took 3 bases from V and 0 from J; bases not matched to a gene: 2. The CDR3 sequence is CASSQGTGHQETQYF. CDR3 sequence (DNA): TGTGCCAGCAGCCAGGGGACAGGGCACCAAGAGACCCAGTACTTC.

The table lists this clone with a few counts. The chain uses TRBV27 and TRBJ1-1, with 11 bases fitting TRBD1. The length of the CDR3 is 17 residues. The J segment lost 7 bases and the V segment lost 8 bases, leaving 18 bases of the junction unmatched. Germline CDR1 is MNHEY and CDR2 is SMNVEV (reference sequence). As DNA, the CDR3 is TGTGCCAGCGAATCTCCGGGACAGGGGGGTAGAACGGATGAAGCTTTCTTT. Its translation: CASESPGQGGRTDEAFF.

The chain has TRBV2 and TRBJ1-5; D remains unclear. The CDR3 loop spans 14 amino acids. Per germline, CDR1 SNHLY and CDR2 FYNNEI. V was shortened by 4 bases and J by 5 bases, with 12 bases between the two germline ends. The CDR3 is CASSGRADDQPQHF. DNA of the CDR3: TGTGCCAGCAGTGGGAGGGCAGACGATCAGCCCCAGCATTTT.

The V call is TRBV7-2, the J call TRBJ1-2; no clear D gene. Germline CDR1 SGHTA, CDR2 FQGNSA. The CDR3 is made up of 12 amino acids. Trimming took off 4 bases at V and 5 bases at J, with 8 bases between the two ends. The CDR3, as DNA: TGTGCCAGCAGCTCTACTGTGTATGGCTACACCTTC. Amino acids: CASSSTVYGYTF. The whole variable domain, filled in from reference TRBV7-2 and TRBJ1-2, reads GAGVSQSPSNKVTEKGKDVELRCDPISGHTALYWYRQSLGQGLEFLIYFQGNSAPDKSGLPSDRFSAERTGGSVSTLTIQRTQQEDSAVYLCASSSTVYGYTFGSGTRLTVV.

V and J are TRBV28 and TRBJ2-1; D may be TRBD1 (6 bases). Germline V gene lookup returns CDR1 MDHEN and CDR2 SYDVKM. The CDR3 extends over 15 amino acids. V shed 9 bases and J shed 8 bases, with 23 bases lying between them. The CDR3 reads CASRPTGKMYDEQFF. The CDR3 coding sequence is TGTGCCAGTAGACCCACAGGGAAAATGTACGATGAGCAGTTCTTC.

V is TRBV5-1 and J is TRBJ2-2; D not resolved. V was shortened by 5 bases and J by 9 bases, with 17 bases between the two germline ends. The V gene's germline CDR1 is SGHRS and CDR2 YFSETQ. CDR3 size: 14 residues. In DNA form, the CDR3 reads TGCGCCAGCAGACTGGAGACCGAGTCCCGGGAGCTGTTTTTT. Protein sequence: CASRLETESRELFF.

The chain is built from TRBV7-8 and TRBJ1-5, with D possibly being TRBD1 (6 bases). With 4 bases removed from V and 0 bases from J, the gap between germline ends came to 25 bases. Germline V gene sequence: CDR1 SGHVS, CDR2 FQNEAQ. CDR3 length: 20 amino acids. The DNA of the CDR3 is TGTGCCAGCAGCTATTCTCCCCGCCCGGACAGATCTTATAGCAATCAGCCCCAGCATTTT. It yields the protein CASSYSPRPDRSYSNQPQHF. Variable domain in full (rest from reference TRBV7-8 and TRBJ1-5): GAGVSQSPRYKVAKRGQDVALRCDPISGHVSLFWYQQALGQGPEFLTYFQNEAQLDKSGLPSDRFFAERPEGSVSTLKIQRTQQEDSAVYLCASSYSPRPDRSYSNQPQHFGDGTRLSIL.

This clone was seen a few times. V and J are TRBV30 and TRBJ1-6; D remains ambiguous. CDR1 GTSNPN and CDR2 SVGIG come from the germline V gene (reference sequence). V was trimmed by 1 base and J by 6 bases, leaving 10 bases between them. The CDR3 length is 14 residues. The chain's CDR3 is CAWSAYSSNSPLHF. The CDR3 region has the DNA TGTGCCTGGAGTGCGTACTCATCTAATTCACCCCTCCACTTT.

The J gene is TRBJ1-1, the V gene TRBV6-6; 7 positions agree with TRBD1. The CDR3 extends over 14 amino acids. The V gene end was trimmed by 2 bases and the J gene end by 7 bases; junction bases not matched to a gene: 7. Germline CDR1 is MNHNY and CDR2 is SVGAGI (reference sequence). Here the CDR3 reads CASSYGGQKHEAFF. CDR3 bases: TGTGCCAGCAGTTACGGGGGACAGAAGCATGAAGCTTTCTTT.

This clone was observed a handful of times. V and J are TRBV19 and TRBJ2-6, with a weak D call TRBD2 (6 bases). The CDR3 contains 18 residues. Trimming removed 9 bases from V and 0 bases from J, with 21 bases in between. Germline V CDR1 and CDR2: LNHDA, SQIVND (reference sequence). The CDR3 DNA reads TGTGCCAGCTCCGGAGGGCGCCCTGGCCTCTCTGGGGCCAACGTCCTGACTTTC. Translating it yields CASSGGRPGLSGANVLTF.

The rearrangement uses TRBV6-5 and TRBJ2-5; a possible D gene is TRBD1 (6 bases). The CDR3 contains 14 residues. Germline lookup yields CDR1 MNHEY and CDR2 SVGAGI. Trimming removed 6 bases from V and 4 bases from J, with 15 bases in between. The CDR3 nucleotides read TGTGCCAGCAGCACCCTTGGGGGCGTAGAGACCCAGTACTTC. Translating gives CASSTLGGVETQYF.

The chain uses TRBV10-2 and TRBJ1-1; D unresolved. Germline loops: CDR1 WSHSY, CDR2 SAAADI. The germline V and J ends were trimmed by 2 bases and 4 bases, with 8 bases remaining between them. CDR3 length: 13 amino acids. The CDR3 loop reads CASSEVGSTEAFF. The CDR3 nucleotides read TGCGCCAGCAGTGAGGTGGGCAGCACTGAAGCTTTCTTT.

The chain couples TRBV6-6 to TRBJ1-5, with 9 positions matching TRBD1. CDR1 and CDR2 from the germline V gene are MNHNY and SVGAGI (reference sequence). The CDR3 has 17 amino acids. J lost 2 bases, V lost 5 bases, and 10 bases had no gene match. In DNA, the CDR3 is TGTGCCAGCAGTCGGGGGACAGGGATGTTCGGCAATCAGCCCCAGCATTTT. This translates into CASSRGTGMFGNQPQHF.

This clone turned up a few times. V gene TRBV6-2 or TRBV6-3 combines with J gene TRBJ2-1; a possible D gene is TRBD2 (6 bases). CDR3 length: 14 amino acids. Germline V CDR1 and CDR2: MNHEY, SVGEGT. Deletions cut 4 bases from V and 8 bases from J, with 15 bases between. The chain's CDR3 is CASSLVGSRYEQFF. The CDR3 nucleotides read TGTGCCAGCAGTTTGGTCGGGAGTCGGTATGAGCAGTTCTTC.

The V call is TRBV19, the J call TRBJ2-2, with D possibly matching TRBD2 (7 bases). V was shortened by 7 bases and J by 0 bases, with 21 bases between the two germline ends. CDR3 length: 18 amino acids. CDR1 is LNHDA and CDR2 is SQIVND in the germline V gene (reference sequence). CDR3 protein: CASTYGGQGYANTGELFF. In nucleotides, the CDR3 is TGTGCCAGTACTTACGGGGGGCAGGGCTATGCGAACACCGGGGAGCTGTTTTTT.

V gene TRBV10-2 combines with J gene TRBJ2-2; D unresolved. V gave up 8 bases and J gave up 2 bases, with 18 bases separating them. Germline V CDR1 and CDR2: WSHSY, SAAADI. The CDR3 is made up of 16 amino acids. CDR3 sequence (DNA): TGCGCCAGCCCTAGACCAGAGGCAGTAAACACCGGGGAGCTGTTTTTT. This codes for CASPRPEAVNTGELFF.

V is TRBV6-6 and J is TRBJ2-3; 9 bases map to TRBD1. The CDR3 is 17 residues long. Germline V CDR1 and CDR2: MNHNY, SVGAGI (reference sequence). J was trimmed by 1 base and V by 5 bases; bases with no gene match: 10. The CDR3 DNA reads TGTGCCAGCAGTCAACAGGCATGGGACAGGGGCACAGATACGCAGTATTTT. It is translated as CASSQQAWDRGTDTQYF.

The rearrangement joins TRBV5-5 to TRBJ2-7, with D uncertain. Trimming took 4 bases from V and 5 from J, leaving 16 bases between them. This CDR3 is built from 14 residues. The germline V gene encodes CDR1 SGHKS and CDR2 YYEKEE (reference sequence). The DNA of the CDR3 is TGTGCCAGCAGCCCGTGGGCCAGCAAAAACGAGCAGTACTTC. Its translation: CASSPWASKNEQYF.

Written as DNA, the CDR3 is TGTGCCAGCACCTCAGACATCGCAACCTACGAGCAGTACTTC. Encoded protein: CASTSDIATYEQYF. The V and J genes are TRBV28 and TRBJ2-7, with D hard to call. This CDR3 is 14 amino acids long. V lost 7 bases, J lost 2 bases, and 15 bases lay in between. Germline V gene sequence: CDR1 MDHEN, CDR2 SYDVKM.

The V call is TRBV15, the J call TRBJ2-5; TRBD1 agrees at 11 bases. CDR3 length: 15 amino acids. V was pared by 5 bases and J by 5 bases, with 7 bases of the junction left unmatched. CDR1 is LNHNV and CDR2 is YYDKDF in the germline V gene (reference sequence). In DNA form, the CDR3 reads TGTGCCACCAGCTCCGGGACAGGGGGTTTTGAGACCCAGTACTTC. Protein: CATSSGTGGFETQYF.

The CDR3 DNA reads as TGTGCCAGCGGAACCGGAGCAGACCCCTACGAGCAGTACTTC. Amino acid sequence: CASGTGADPYEQYF. V and J are TRBV11-2 and TRBJ2-7; D is unclear. The CDR3 length is 14 residues. The germline V gene has CDR1 SGHAT and CDR2 FQNNGV. Trimming left V 8 bases short and J 2 bases short, with 16 bases between.

In its sample, this clone ranks as medium-sized. This chain links TRBV29-1 with TRBJ2-1, with D possibly being TRBD1 (7 bases). CDR3 size: 14 residues. Germline CDR1 and CDR2: SQVTM and ANQGSEA. V was shortened by 4 bases and J by 2 bases, with 12 bases between the two germline ends. CDR3 sequence reads: CSVAGGGTYNEQFF. The CDR3 DNA is TGCAGCGTTGCAGGGGGAGGAACCTACAATGAGCAGTTCTTC.

The rearrangement joins TRBV27 to TRBJ1-2, with no clear D. This CDR3 region has 14 residues. Trimming took off 5 bases at V and 6 bases at J, with 16 bases between the two ends. Germline V gene lookup returns CDR1 MNHEY and CDR2 SMNVEV (reference sequence). The CDR3 loop reads CASSKVAASHGYTF. The CDR3 nucleotides read TGTGCCAGCAGTAAGGTCGCGGCGAGCCATGGCTACACCTTC.

The rearrangement links TRBV19 to TRBJ1-1, with no clear D. Trimming removed 2 bases from V and 1 base from J, with 8 bases in between. From germline, CDR1 is LNHDA and CDR2 SQIVND (reference sequence). The CDR3 runs 14 residues. The CDR3 sequence is CASSIIHRNTEAFF. The CDR3 coding sequence is TGTGCCAGTAGTATAATCCACAGGAACACTGAAGCTTTCTTT. The full variable domain, completed using reference TRBV19 and TRBJ1-1, is DGGITQSPKYLFRKEGQNVTLSCEQNLNHDAMYWYRQDPGQGLRLIYYSQIVNDFQKGDIAEGYSVSREKKESFPLTVTSAQKNPTAFYLCASSIIHRNTEAFFGQGTRLTVV.

The rearrangement joins TRBV30 to TRBJ1-2; weak D call: TRBD1 (6 bases). The CDR3 extends over 14 amino acids. Trimming removed 5 bases at V and 5 bases at J, with 18 bases between. Germline-derived CDR1 and CDR2 are GTSNPN and SVGIG (reference sequence). CDR3: CAWRPPGQLYGYTF. The DNA for the CDR3 is TGTGCCTGGCGCCCGCCTGGACAGTTGTATGGCTACACCTTC.

The CDR3 loop is CASSPPGTENTEAFF. The DNA of the CDR3 is TGCGCCAGCAGCCCTCCTGGGACAGAGAACACTGAAGCTTTCTTT. The chain links TRBV4-1 to TRBJ1-1; 7 nucleotides line up with TRBD1. CDR3 length: 15 residues. J gave up 1 base and V 4 bases, and 6 bases lay outside the gene matches. Germline assignment: CDR1 MGHRA and CDR2 YSYEKL.

The rearrangement joins TRBV5-1 to TRBJ2-2; TRBD1 matches 7 bases. The CDR3 runs 16 residues. The V gene's germline CDR1 is SGHRS and CDR2 YFSETQ. V lost 0 bases to trimming and J lost 0 bases; unmatched junction nucleotides: 2. CDR3 in amino acids: CASSLVGQTNTGELFF. The CDR3 nucleotides read TGCGCCAGCAGCTTGGTGGGACAGACGAACACCGGGGAGCTGTTTTTT.

V is TRBV29-1 and J is TRBJ1-2, with unresolved D. V lost 0 bases, J lost 1 base, and 3 bases lay in between. Germline V gene data show CDR1 as SQVTM and CDR2 as ANQGSEA. This CDR3 has 12 amino acids. CDR3 bases: TGCAGCGTTGAAGACGGTAACTATGGCTACACCTTC. Amino acids: CSVEDGNYGYTF.

The V and J genes are TRBV4-3 and TRBJ1-1; the D is unclear. CDR1 and CDR2 (germline): LGHNA, YSLEER. This CDR3 is built from 15 residues. Deletions cut 0 bases from V and 12 bases from J, with 20 bases between. This CDR3 is CASSQDLGSYAVSFF. In nucleotides, the CDR3 is TGCGCCAGCAGCCAAGATCTAGGGAGCTACGCGGTATCTTTCTTT.